This T cell receptor (beta chain) was observed in a study of T cells in Graves' hyperthyroidism and ophthalmopathy. Looking at the study overall: Blood was drawn when the patient was first diagnosed and still untreated. The study's findings and limits: Blood also showed most of the thyroid clonotypes that were expanded above 0.001.

V shed 0 bases and J shed 9 bases, with 18 bases lying between them. Germline lookup yields CDR1 MGHRA and CDR2 YSYEKL. The CDR3 is 15 residues long. The table lists this clonotype with a few counts. Its antigen is not known. Diagnosing involved the use of clinical symptoms, serum thyroxine and TRAb, thyroid ultrasound and orbital computed tomography. The PBMCs were taken from about 10 ml of fresh peripheral blood. Regions amplified from RNA transcripts were the TCR beta CDR3 regions. With the HTBI primer set, the TCR CDR3 went through a first round of RT-PCR. TCRdb reprocessed the multiplex PCR reads with MiXCR, giving one entry per CDR3 protein. The table includes 400,000 or so distinct CDR3 sequences, around 15% detected once.

V gene TRBV4-1 combines with J gene TRBJ2-7, with TRBD2 as a possible D gene (7 bases). The sample was blood. The sequence derives from a man aged 45-65 years with Graves' ophthalmopathy. The CDR3: CASSQDPGGGVGQYF. CDR3 coding DNA: TGCGCCAGCAGCCAAGACCCCGGAGGGGGGGTCGGGCAGTACTTC.